The rows below give T cell receptor beta chains drawn from one sample of a study of T-cell reconstitution after alpha-beta-depleted transplantation in children. TCRdb independently ran MiXCR on the PCR reads; one entry per CDR3 protein. The sample carries about 410,000 distinct CDR3 sequences, 20% recorded once. The source was PBMCs from the stem cell graft donor, collected from the stem cell graft. The source of these receptors is a human donor who donated a stem cell graft to a child with acute myeloid leukemia. The CDR3 runs from the conserved cysteine through the conserved F or W. Fields, in order: D gene, J gene, clone size, V gene, CDR3 protein, CDR3 DNA. A D gene is named only where the DNA matches it firmly. The size field is filled for only some rows; it gives once, few, many or a size class.

>TRBD2|TRBJ2-7|-|TRBV12-3/TRBV12-4
CASSLLAGADEQYF
TGTGCCAGCAGTTTATTAGCGGGAGCCGACGAGCAGTACTTC
>-|TRBJ1-4|few|TRBV18
CASSTYGDEKLFF
TGTGCCAGCTCCACCTACGGAGATGAAAAACTGTTTTTT
>-|TRBJ1-2|-|TRBV7-9
CASDAGEDYGYTF
TGTGCCAGCGACGCAGGGGAGGACTATGGCTACACCTTC
>-|TRBJ2-3|few|TRBV5-1
CASSLGGGGGVDTQYF
TGCGCCAGCAGCTTGGGAGGTGGCGGAGGGGTAGATACGCAGTATTTT
>-|TRBJ1-1|many|TRBV20-1
CSATENTEAFF
TGCAGTGCTACAGAGAACACTGAAGCTTTCTTT
>-|TRBJ1-2|many|TRBV12-3/TRBV12-4
CASSLGSGYTF
TGTGCCAGCAGTTTAGGGTCTGGCTACACCTTC
>-|TRBJ2-3|few|TRBV4-3
CASSRNPETTDTQYF
TGCGCCAGCAGCCGAAATCCAGAGACCACAGATACGCAGTATTTT
>-|TRBJ1-5|few|TRBV20-1
CSARSGSGNQPQHF
TGCAGTGCTAGATCGGGTAGCGGCAATCAGCCCCAGCATTTT
>-|TRBJ2-7|many|TRBV12-3/TRBV12-4
CASSFVGYEQYF
TGTGCCAGCAGTTTTGTGGGGTACGAGCAGTACTTC
>-|TRBJ2-1|-|TRBV4-1
CASSHRVATYNEQFF
TGCGCCAGCAGCCACCGGGTCGCGACCTACAATGAGCAGTTCTTC
>-|TRBJ2-1|many|TRBV7-9
CASSLPGANEQFF
TGTGCCAGCAGCTTACCAGGGGCAAATGAGCAGTTCTTC
>-|TRBJ2-7|few|TRBV7-9
CASSFGPNSYEQYF
TGTGCCAGCAGCTTTGGCCCAAACTCCTACGAGCAGTACTTC
>TRBD1|TRBJ2-1|-|TRBV27
CASSFGTGWSNEQFF
TGTGCCAGCAGTTTCGGGACAGGGTGGTCCAATGAGCAGTTCTTC
>TRBD2|TRBJ2-3|few|TRBV20-1
CSARSATGGGDSLEYF
TGCAGTGCTAGAAGCGCTACTGGCGGGGGGGACAGTCTTGAGTATTTT
>TRBD2|TRBJ2-7|-|TRBV20-1
CSAAPGLGITSSYEQYF
TGCAGTGCTGCCCCGGGACTAGGGATAACCAGCTCCTACGAGCAGTACTTC
>-|TRBJ2-2|-|TRBV12-3/TRBV12-4
CASSLGSALNTGELFF
TGTGCCAGCAGTTTGGGTAGCGCCCTGAACACCGGGGAGCTGTTTTTT
>TRBD1|TRBJ1-2|-|TRBV29-1
CSLRSGTGDGYTF
TGCAGCTTACGCTCCGGGACAGGGGATGGCTACACCTTC
>TRBD2|TRBJ2-7|few|TRBV5-1
CASSLEASGSPSYEQYF
TGCGCCAGCAGCTTGGAAGCTAGCGGGAGCCCGTCCTACGAGCAGTACTTC
>-|TRBJ2-3|-|TRBV6-1
CASSWASGPDTQYF
TGTGCCAGCAGCTGGGCCTCCGGCCCAGATACGCAGTATTTT
>-|TRBJ2-5|many|TRBV20-1
CSARAGSGETQYF
TGCAGTGCTAGAGCAGGGAGTGGTGAGACCCAGTACTTC
>-|TRBJ2-7|many|TRBV7-9
CASSLVRGAYEQYF
TGTGCCAGCAGCTTAGTCCGGGGAGCCTACGAGCAGTACTTC
>TRBD1|TRBJ1-6|few|TRBV20-1
CSAPRTGGLSAYNSPLHF
TGCAGTGCTCCCAGGACAGGGGGCTTGAGCGCCTATAATTCACCCCTCCACTTT
>-|TRBJ2-7|few|TRBV12-3/TRBV12-4
CASSFHQGAKNEQYF
TGTGCCAGCAGTTTCCATCAGGGAGCGAAAAACGAGCAGTACTTC
>-|TRBJ2-5|-|TRBV7-9
CASSLGVGQETQYF
TGTGCCAGCAGCTTAGGGGTCGGGCAAGAGACCCAGTACTTC
>TRBD2|TRBJ2-5|-|TRBV5-1
CASSLRPSGITQETQYF
TGCGCCAGCAGCTTGCGGCCTAGCGGTATTACACAAGAGACCCAGTACTTC
>TRBD2|TRBJ2-3|-|TRBV9
CASSVVAGSTDTQYF
TGTGCCAGCAGCGTAGTAGCGGGAAGCACAGATACGCAGTATTTT
>TRBD1|TRBJ2-1|many|TRBV15
CATSRVQGAGNEQFF
TGTGCCACCAGCAGAGTACAGGGGGCCGGCAATGAGCAGTTCTTC
>-|TRBJ2-7|-|TRBV20-1
CSAEPAAWVAASYEQYF
TGCAGTGCCGAACCCGCCGCGTGGGTAGCGGCCTCCTACGAGCAGTACTTC
>-|TRBJ2-3|few|TRBV5-1
CASSLRGMGATDTQYF
TGCGCCAGCAGCTTGAGGGGGATGGGCGCCACAGATACGCAGTATTTT
>-|TRBJ2-5|many|TRBV20-1
CSADKTQETQYF
TGCAGTGCTGACAAGACCCAAGAGACCCAGTACTTC
>TRBD2|TRBJ2-7|many|TRBV6-5
CASKPGLAAYEQYF
TGTGCCAGCAAACCAGGACTAGCGGCCTACGAGCAGTACTTC
>-|TRBJ2-7|few|TRBV12-3/TRBV12-4
CASGTGEQYF
TGTGCCAGCGGGACCGGCGAGCAGTACTTC
>-|TRBJ2-1|-|TRBV20-1
CSARVIGDSNEQFF
TGCAGTGCTAGAGTAATCGGAGATAGCAATGAGCAGTTCTTC
>-|TRBJ2-1|-|TRBV12-3/TRBV12-4
CASSTLRGQFF
TGTGCCAGCAGCACCCTACGGGGACAGTTCTTC
>-|TRBJ2-7|many|TRBV20-1
CSASEDQILYEQYF
TGCAGTGCTAGTGAGGACCAGATTCTCTACGAGCAGTACTTC
>-|TRBJ2-3|-|TRBV12-3/TRBV12-4
CASKTLKTRTDTQYF
TGTGCCAGTAAGACCCTGAAAACTCGCACAGATACGCAGTATTTT
>TRBD2|TRBJ2-7|-|TRBV10-1
CASSESGSGGTYEQYF
TGCGCCAGCAGTGAGTCGGGGAGCGGGGGAACCTACGAGCAGTACTTC
>-|TRBJ1-1|many|TRBV12-3/TRBV12-4
CASSRTRNTEAFF
TGTGCCAGCAGCCGGACTCGGAACACTGAAGCTTTCTTT
>TRBD2|TRBJ2-7|many|TRBV6-5
CASSSAASGSYEQYF
TGTGCCAGCAGTTCGGCGGCTAGCGGGAGTTACGAGCAGTACTTC
>-|TRBJ2-1|-|TRBV7-8
CASSTSSQAYNEQFF
TGTGCCAGCAGCACCTCCTCGCAGGCCTACAATGAGCAGTTCTTC
>-|TRBJ2-2|many|TRBV6-5
CASSYSDVRTGELFF
TGTGCCAGCAGTTACTCTGATGTCCGGACCGGGGAGCTGTTTTTT
>TRBD1|TRBJ2-2|few|TRBV20-1
CSARDPDRGWTGELFF
TGCAGTGCTAGAGACCCGGACAGGGGGTGGACCGGGGAGCTGTTTTTT
>TRBD2|TRBJ2-7|few|TRBV2
CASRPSSGRSNEQYF
TGTGCCAGCAGGCCATCTAGCGGGAGGTCCAACGAGCAGTACTTC
>TRBD1|TRBJ2-1|few|TRBV7-9
CASRSQGNEQFF
TGTGCCAGCAGATCACAGGGGAATGAGCAGTTCTTC
>TRBD1|TRBJ2-1|-|TRBV5-1
CASSVPGQGSEQFF
TGCGCCAGCAGCGTCCCGGGACAGGGCAGTGAGCAGTTCTTC
>-|TRBJ2-3|many|TRBV28
CASSLWGATDTQYF
TGTGCCAGCAGTTTATGGGGAGCCACAGATACGCAGTATTTT
>-|TRBJ1-3|-|TRBV28
CASSSGGPGNTIYF
TGTGCCAGCAGTTCGGGGGGGCCTGGAAACACCATATATTTT
>TRBD2|TRBJ2-1|once|TRBV2
CASSLRERSYNEQFF
TGTGCCAGCAGTTTGCGGGAGAGATCCTACAATGAGCAGTTCTTC
>TRBD2|TRBJ2-7|few|TRBV4-3
CASSQEHGRFSYEQYF
TGCGCCAGCAGCCAAGAACACGGGAGGTTCTCCTACGAGCAGTACTTC
>-|TRBJ2-3|-|TRBV9
CASSVGPGPTTHSPSTDTQYF
TGTGCCAGCAGCGTAGGTCCCGGTCCGACTACTCACTCGCCTAGCACAGATACGCAGTATTTT
>-|TRBJ1-1|few|TRBV6-5
CASSYHGGRSTEAFF
TGTGCCAGCAGTTACCATGGGGGTCGGAGCACTGAAGCTTTCTTT
>TRBD2|TRBJ2-7|many|TRBV7-6
CASRGLEDEQYF
TGTGCCAGCCGAGGACTAGAGGACGAGCAGTACTTC
>-|TRBJ2-2|-|TRBV15
CATSRPDTNTGELFF
TGTGCCACCAGCAGACCTGACACCAACACCGGGGAGCTGTTTTTT
>TRBD2|TRBJ2-3|-|TRBV29-1
CSGGVSSGSPTDTQYF
TGCAGCGGGGGGGTCTCTAGCGGGAGCCCGACAGATACGCAGTATTTT
>-|TRBJ2-7|many|TRBV20-1
CSAKNNRGLYEQYF
TGCAGTGCTAAGAATAACAGGGGACTCTACGAGCAGTACTTC
>-|TRBJ2-3|few|TRBV28
CASSLNRGVRDTQYF
TGTGCCAGCAGTTTAAACCGCGGGGTGCGAGATACGCAGTATTTT
>-|TRBJ2-3|few|TRBV5-1
CASSLWGRADTQYF
TGCGCCAGCAGCTTGTGGGGACGGGCAGATACGCAGTATTTT
>TRBD2|TRBJ2-1|-|TRBV7-2
CASSLTSGLAYNEQFF
TGTGCCAGCAGCCTAACCTCGGGACTAGCGTACAATGAGCAGTTCTTC
>-|TRBJ2-5|-|TRBV12-3/TRBV12-4
CASSFGGRVEETQYF
TGTGCCAGCAGTTTTGGGGGCAGGGTGGAAGAGACCCAGTACTTC
>-|TRBJ2-2|few|TRBV4-2
CASSQGGGLAAITGELFF
TGTGCCAGCAGCCAAGGAGGGGGGCTAGCTGCTATCACCGGGGAGCTGTTTTTT